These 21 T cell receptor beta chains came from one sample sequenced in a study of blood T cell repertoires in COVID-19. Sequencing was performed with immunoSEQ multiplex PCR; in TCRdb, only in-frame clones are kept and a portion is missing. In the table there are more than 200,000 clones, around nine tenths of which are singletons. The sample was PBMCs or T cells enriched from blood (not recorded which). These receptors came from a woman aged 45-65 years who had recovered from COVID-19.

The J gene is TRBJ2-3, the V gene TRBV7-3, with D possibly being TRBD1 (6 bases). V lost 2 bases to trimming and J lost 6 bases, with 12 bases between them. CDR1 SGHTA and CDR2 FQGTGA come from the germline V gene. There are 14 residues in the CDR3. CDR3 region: CASSLSPGADTQYF. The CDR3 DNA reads TGTGCCAGCAGCTTATCGCCAGGGGCCGATACGCAGTATTTT.

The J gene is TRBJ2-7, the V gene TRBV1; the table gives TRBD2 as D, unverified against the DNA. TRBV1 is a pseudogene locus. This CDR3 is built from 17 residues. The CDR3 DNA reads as TGCACCAGCAGCTCTATAAACCTAGCGGGATCACACTACGAGCAGTACTTC. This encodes CTSSSINLAGSHYEQYF.

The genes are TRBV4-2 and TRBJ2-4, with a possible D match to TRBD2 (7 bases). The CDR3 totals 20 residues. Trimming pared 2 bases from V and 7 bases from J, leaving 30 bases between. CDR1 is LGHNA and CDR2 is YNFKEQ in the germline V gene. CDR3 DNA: TGTGCCAGCAGCCAACCTCCCGGGGGGTGGAGTGGGGACAATAGGAACATTCAGTACTTC. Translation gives CASSQPPGGWSGDNRNIQYF.

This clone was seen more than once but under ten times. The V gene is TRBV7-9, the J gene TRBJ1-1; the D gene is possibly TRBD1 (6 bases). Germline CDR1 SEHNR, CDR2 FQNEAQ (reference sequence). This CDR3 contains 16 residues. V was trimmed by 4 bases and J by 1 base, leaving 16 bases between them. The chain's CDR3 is CASSSSRAGENTEAFF. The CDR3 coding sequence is TGTGCCAGCAGCTCCTCCCGAGCAGGGGAGAACACTGAAGCTTTCTTT.

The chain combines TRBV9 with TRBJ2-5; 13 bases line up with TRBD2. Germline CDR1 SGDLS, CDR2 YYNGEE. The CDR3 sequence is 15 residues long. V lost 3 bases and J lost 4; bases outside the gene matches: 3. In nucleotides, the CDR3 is TGTGCCAGCAGCGCCCGACTAGCGGGAGGAGAGACCCAGTACTTC. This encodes CASSARLAGGETQYF.

Here the CDR3 DNA reads TGTGCCAGCAGCTTAGCGCCAAGCTCCTACGAGCAGTACTTC. Amino acids: CASSLAPSSYEQYF. The chain combines TRBV7-3 with TRBJ2-7; D unclear. The CDR3 is 14 residues long. Germline CDR1 is SGHTA and CDR2 is FQGTGA. V shed 2 bases and J shed 0 bases, with 8 bases lying between them.

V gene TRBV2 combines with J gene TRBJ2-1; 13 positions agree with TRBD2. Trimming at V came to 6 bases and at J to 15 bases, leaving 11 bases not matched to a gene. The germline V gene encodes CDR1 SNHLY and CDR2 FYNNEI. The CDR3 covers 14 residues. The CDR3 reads CASSQTSGRARAFF. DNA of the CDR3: TGTGCCAGCAGCCAAACTAGCGGGAGGGCCCGTGCGTTCTTC.

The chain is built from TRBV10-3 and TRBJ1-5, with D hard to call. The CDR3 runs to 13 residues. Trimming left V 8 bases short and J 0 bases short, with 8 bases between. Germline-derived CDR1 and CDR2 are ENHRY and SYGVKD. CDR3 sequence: CAIGLYSNQPQHF. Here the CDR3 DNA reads TGTGCCATCGGCTTATATAGCAATCAGCCCCAGCATTTT.

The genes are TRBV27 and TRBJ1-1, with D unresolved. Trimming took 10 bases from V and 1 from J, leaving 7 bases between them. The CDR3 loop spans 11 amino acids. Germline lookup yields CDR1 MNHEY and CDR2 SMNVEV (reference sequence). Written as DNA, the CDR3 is TGTGCCACCCGTAAGAACACTGAAGCTTTCTTT. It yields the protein CATRKNTEAFF.

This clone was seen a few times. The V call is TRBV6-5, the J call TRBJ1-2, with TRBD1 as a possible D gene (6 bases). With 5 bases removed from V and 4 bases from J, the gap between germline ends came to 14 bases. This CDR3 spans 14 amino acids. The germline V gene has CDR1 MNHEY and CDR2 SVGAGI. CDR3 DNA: TGTGCCAGCAGTAAACAGGGAGCTACCTATGGCTACACCTTC. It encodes CASSKQGATYGYTF.

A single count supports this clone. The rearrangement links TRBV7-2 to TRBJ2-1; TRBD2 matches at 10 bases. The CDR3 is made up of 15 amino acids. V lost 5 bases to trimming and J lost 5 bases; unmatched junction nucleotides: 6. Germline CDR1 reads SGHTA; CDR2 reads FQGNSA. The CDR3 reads CASSQGLAWNNEQFF. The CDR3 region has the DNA TGTGCCAGCAGCCAGGGACTAGCGTGGAACAATGAGCAGTTCTTC. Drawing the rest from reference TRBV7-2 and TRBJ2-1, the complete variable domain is GAGVSQSPSNKVTEKGKDVELRCDPISGHTALYWYRQSLGQGLEFLIYFQGNSAPDKSGLPSDRFSAERTGGSVSTLTIQRTQQEDSAVYLCASSQGLAWNNEQFFGPGTRLTVL.

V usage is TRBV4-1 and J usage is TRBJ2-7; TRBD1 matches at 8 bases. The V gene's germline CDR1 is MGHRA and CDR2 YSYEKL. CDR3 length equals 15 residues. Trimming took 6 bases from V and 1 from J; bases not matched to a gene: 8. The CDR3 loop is CASRKLWDRSYEQYF. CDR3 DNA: TGCGCCAGCAGAAAACTGTGGGACAGGTCCTACGAGCAGTACTTC.

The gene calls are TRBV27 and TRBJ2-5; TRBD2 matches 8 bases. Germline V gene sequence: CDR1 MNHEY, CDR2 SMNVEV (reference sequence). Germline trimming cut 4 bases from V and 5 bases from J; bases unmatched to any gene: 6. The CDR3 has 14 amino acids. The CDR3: CASSSPGLGETQYF. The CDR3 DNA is TGTGCCAGCAGTTCTCCGGGACTAGGGGAGACCCAGTACTTC.

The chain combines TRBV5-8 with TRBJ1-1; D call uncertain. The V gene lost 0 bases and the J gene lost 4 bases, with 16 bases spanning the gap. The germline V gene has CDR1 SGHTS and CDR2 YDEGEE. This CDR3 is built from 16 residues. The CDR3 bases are TGTGCCAGCAGCTTGGGCCTTTCGTTGGCGGGCACTGAAGCTTTCTTT. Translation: CASSLGLSLAGTEAFF.

As DNA, the CDR3 is TGTGCCAGCATCCGGGACAGGGGACGACAGCCCCAGCATTTT. Protein sequence: CASIRDRGRQPQHF. The V call is TRBV28, the J call TRBJ1-5; 10 positions agree with TRBD1. Germline V gene sequence: CDR1 MDHEN, CDR2 SYDVKM. This CDR3 has 14 amino acids. The V segment lost 7 bases and the J segment 7 bases; nucleotides outside the gene matches: 7.

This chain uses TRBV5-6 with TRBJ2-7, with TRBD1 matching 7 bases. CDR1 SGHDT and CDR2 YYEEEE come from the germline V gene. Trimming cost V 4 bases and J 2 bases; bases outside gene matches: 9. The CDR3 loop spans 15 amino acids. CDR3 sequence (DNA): TGTGCCAGCAGCCCAAGACAGGGAAGGGCCTACGAGCAGTACTTC. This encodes CASSPRQGRAYEQYF.

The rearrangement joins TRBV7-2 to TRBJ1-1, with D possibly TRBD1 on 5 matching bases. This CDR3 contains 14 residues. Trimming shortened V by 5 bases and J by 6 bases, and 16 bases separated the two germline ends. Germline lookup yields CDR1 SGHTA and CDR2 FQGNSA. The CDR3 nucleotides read TGTGCCAGCAGCATCGACAGATTCCTCTCTGAAGCTTTCTTT. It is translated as CASSIDRFLSEAFF.

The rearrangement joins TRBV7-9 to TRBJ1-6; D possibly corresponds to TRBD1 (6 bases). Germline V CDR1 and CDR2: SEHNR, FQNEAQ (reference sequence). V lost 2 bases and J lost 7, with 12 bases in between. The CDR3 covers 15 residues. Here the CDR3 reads CASSLTGTSNSPLHF. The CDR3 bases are TGTGCCAGCAGCTTAACAGGGACATCGAATTCACCCCTCCACTTT.

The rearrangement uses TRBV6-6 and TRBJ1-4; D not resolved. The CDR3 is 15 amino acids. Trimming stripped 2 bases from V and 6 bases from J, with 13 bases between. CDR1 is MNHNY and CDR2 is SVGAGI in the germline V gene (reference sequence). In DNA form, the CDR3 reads TGTGCCAGCAGTTACCACTATACTTGGGATGAAAAACTGTTTTTT. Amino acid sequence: CASSYHYTWDEKLFF.

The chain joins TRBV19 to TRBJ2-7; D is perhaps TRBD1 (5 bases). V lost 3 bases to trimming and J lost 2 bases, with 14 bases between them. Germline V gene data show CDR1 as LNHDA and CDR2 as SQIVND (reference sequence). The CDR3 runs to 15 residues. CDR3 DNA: TGTGCCAGTAGTATGAATGCAGCAGGGCCCTACGAGCAGTACTTC. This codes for CASSMNAAGPYEQYF.

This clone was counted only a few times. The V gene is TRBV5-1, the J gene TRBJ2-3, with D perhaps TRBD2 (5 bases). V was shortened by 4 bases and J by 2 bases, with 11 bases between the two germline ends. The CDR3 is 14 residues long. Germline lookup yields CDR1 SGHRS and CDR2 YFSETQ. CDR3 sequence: CASSLLEVTDTQYF. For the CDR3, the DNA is TGCGCCAGCAGCCTACTAGAGGTCACAGATACGCAGTATTTT.